This T cell receptor beta chain was captured in a study of cytomegalovirus exposure and HLA in healthy donors (dated by TCRdb to 2016 to 2017). Looking at the study overall: An earlier analysis of fewer than 750 of the donors reported 276 Gb of sequence data and 117 million unique TCR beta sequences obtained from about 179 million T cells. An early release covering 550 to 650 HLA-typed donors comprised about 320 gigabases of sequencing data and roughly 86 million unique TCR sequences. Among the roughly 370 genotyped donors, around 81% belonged to the genetic ancestry cluster associated with self-reported Caucasian donors. The aim of the study was to test whether cataloging public T cell receptors could identify signatures of past pathogen exposure. Using immunosequencing, the study profiled T cell repertoires from about 620 subjects and related those repertoires to cytomegalovirus serostatus. Along with the approximately 700-subject first cohort, a separate validation cohort of over 90 different subjects was used. The study combined high-throughput TCR immunosequencing, statistical association of individual TCRs with disease status, and machine learning to predict cytomegalovirus infection status. In a later analysis, previously published TCR beta repertoires from hundreds of donors were re-analyzed and high-resolution HLA genotyping was added so that TCR occurrence patterns could be studied. Rather than drawing on any new phenotypic data, the later analysis identified candidate immune exposures from TCR beta sequences and the way those sequences occurred across donors. In an earlier analysis of a few hundred of the donors, high-throughput TCR beta sequencing was used to judge whether each TCR beta V gene segment behaved as functional or pseudogenic. Donor age, sex, ethnicity and CMV serostatus were compiled alongside the repertoire data. A later genetic analysis took genome-wide SNP genotypes for about 65% of the 666 donors and used that subset as a discovery cohort. All discovery cohort repertoires had been generated on a single sequencing platform. Both class I and class II loci were covered by HLA typing, at four-digit resolution. The number of typed donors differed by locus: about 620-640 for A, B, C, DRB1 and DQB1; roughly 510 for DQA1; some 610 for DPA1; and about 470 for DPB1. Roughly 5 DR-DQ haplotypes were handled as single units for association and clustering, since linkage in the cohort was strong. Among some 400 genotyped donors of the cohort, an average of approximately 220,000 unique TCR beta nucleotide sequences was sequenced per donor, of which about 19% were non-productive. Summary of the overall study and its limitations: The study listed 164 TCR beta chains as associated with cytomegalovirus. In vitro tests confirmed that a few of the cytomegalovirus-associated TCR beta chains recognize cytomegalovirus antigens. Cytomegalovirus status was reported to be diagnosed by the classifier with high specificity and sensitivity in both the original and validation cohorts. The cohort was sequenced for TCR beta chains only, and without alpha or paired-chain data the features that could be detected were limited. A later genetic analysis associated a missense DCLRE1C variant with V-gene and J-gene trimming of TCR beta chains, and an independent cohort replicated the association. Most CMV-associated TCR beta chains appeared to be HLA-restricted in a later analysis, and the HLA associations seemed to be driven largely by CMV exposure. In a later analysis, 15,000 to 20,000 TCR beta sequences were associated with specific HLA alleles at a false discovery rate of 0.05. Roughly uniform sequencing depth across donors was assumed in presence/absence analyses, although this assumption may not hold. In a later analysis, HLA-associated TCR beta chains were found to be more clonally expanded and to have lower generation probabilities than equally common non-associated chains. Linkage disequilibrium might explain the correlated functional status among segregating V segments, but an unknown experimental factor could not be ruled out. A further reported finding was that TCR beta sequences accurately predicted the HLA-A and HLA-B alleles for most subjects in the first cohort. Most TCR sequences were seen in very few donors, while some public TCRs were found in many individuals. An earlier analysis of several hundred of the donors showed that most TCR beta V segments appeared in productive rearrangements either about 87% or about 30% of the time, which broadly matched IMGT annotations. In a later genetic analysis, fewer N-insertions in productive TCRs were reported among donors in an Asian-associated ancestry cluster than the roughly 700-donor mean. Strong co-occurrence of HLA alleles, especially DR and DQ, made assigning TCR associations to individual alleles difficult. According to a later analysis, TCR association rates differed among HLA loci, with DRB1 alleles showing the most associated TCRs and HLA-C alleles showing the fewest. The sequencing pipeline was judged likely to have produced a cluster of highly shared sequence variants as a technical artifact. The authors suggested that the approach could potentially be extended to other disease states and immunological phenotypes. Some IMGT-functional V segments, including TRBV6-2 and TRBV6-3, could not be distinguished by the 87-base-pair reads and were therefore excluded. According to a later analysis, parvovirus B19, influenza, CMV and Epstein-Barr virus appeared linked to several top co-occurrence clusters. Because counts were too low, roughly 16 rarely observed V segments, including chromosome 9 orphons, were excluded from the earlier analysis of fewer than 650 of the donors. The only immune exposure information available for the cohort was CMV serostatus. HLA typing was unavailable for some donors at each locus, so association tests used only the typed subset.

In total, about 650 healthy bone marrow donors made up the cohort. All cohort members were sampled while nominally healthy, although unrecorded immune exposures were likely present. The donor tested CMV seronegative, placing the donor among the 352 seronegative members of the cohort. A peripheral blood sample was collected from each donor, and TCR beta sequencing was performed on peripheral blood mononuclear cells. Genomic DNA extraction from the blood cell samples was performed with the Qiagen DNeasy Blood Extraction Kit. In this sample, this clone turned up a few times. Its binding antigen is unknown. No base quality information exists; no much larger clone differs at one position. V and J are truncated by 3 bases and 3 bases respectively, leaving an intervening sequence of 13 bases. Taken from the germline V gene (reference sequence), the CDR1 and CDR2 loops are PRHDT and FYEKMQ. The CDR3 runs 15 amino acids, cysteine and phenylalanine included. The retained sequence is limited to the CDR3, 45 bases, with the frame set at the first base.

Receptor amplification or capture employed the immunoSEQ multiplex PCR assay. A mixture of 60 forward primers for TCR Vbeta segments and 13 reverse primers for TCR Jbeta segments was used in the multiplex PCR. The CDR3 region of rearranged TCR beta genes was amplified from genomic DNA with a multiplex PCR assay. Amplified TCR beta libraries were sequenced as 87-base-pair reads on the Illumina HiSeq System. In the original analysis: In a later analysis, tens of millions of unique TCR beta chains were counted across the roughly 610 repertoires, and approximately 9.9 million of these chains were shared by at least two donors. To remove PCR and sequencing errors, raw reads were error-corrected and collapsed into unique sequences using a nearest-neighbor algorithm that merged closely related sequences. Alignment of CDR3 sequences to IMGT reference sequences was used to assign V, D and J gene segments. For a sequence to be retained, a match of at least six nucleotides to both a V gene segment and a J gene segment was required. A rearrangement counted as productive if the CDR3 had no stop codons and remained in frame with V and J, and every other rearrangement counted as non-productive. Following IMGT convention, CDR3 was defined as the stretch from the second conserved V-encoded cysteine to the conserved J-encoded phenylalanine. Sequences without an unambiguous match to a single V gene segment were excluded from the earlier analysis of approximately 560 of the donors. In an earlier analysis of approximately 560 of the donors, a V segment was called functional when productive rearrangements were above 56.7%, and segregating when the standard deviation between donors exceeded 5%. To diagnose cytomegalovirus status from the catalog of TCR beta chain sequences, a statistical classification framework was built. In a later analysis, V and J genes were assigned by comparing TCR nucleotide sequences against IMGT/GENE-DB human TR gene sequences. The TCRdist pipeline was used in a later analysis to assign CDR3 sequences and most-parsimonious VDJ recombination scenarios. In a later analysis, each TCR beta chain was defined by its CDR3 amino acid sequence together with its V-gene family, and reads lacking a unique V-gene family were excluded. A later analysis removed 550 to 700 highly shared, low-generation-probability nucleotide sequences to deal with suspected cross-contamination and a sequencing artifact. For each public chain, a later analysis derived a clonal expansion index from normalized ranks of inferred template counts within each repertoire. In a later analysis, generation probabilities were computed with a VDJ recombination model fitted to out-of-frame rearrangements, and the resulting probabilities were checked against IGoR. Hypergeometric tests were used in a later analysis to score TCR-TCR, TCR-HLA and TCR-CMV co-occurrence, with a repertoire-size bias correction applied to the TCR pairs. To estimate false discovery rates, a later analysis permuted the HLA or CMV assignments 20 times. In a later analysis, co-occurring TCRs were grouped using DBSCAN, with TCRdist sequence similarity added in when clustering inside HLA-allele-positive subsets. Repertoires with fewer than 30,000 or more than 120,000 public chains, plus five repertoires with anomalous nucleotide sharing, were excluded from co-occurrence clustering. The immuneACCESS repertoire file appears here via TCRdb, limited to in-frame rearrangements. These files lack a portion of the clones; in checked studies, under half of the deficit traces to unresolved V genes, and the cause of the others is not known. That table supplies the V and J calls and clone size; D and trimming were determined from the DNA. For this sample the table gives about 190,000 clones, of which more than 75% were detected only once. The ten largest account for roughly 0.8% of the sample.

The V and J genes are TRBV13 and TRBJ2-3; the D gene is possibly TRBD2, with 6 bases matching. The TCR originated in a woman aged 18-29 years in good health and CMV-seronegative. Sequencing was carried out using PBMCs. In nucleotide form, the sequence is TGTGCCAGCAGCTTCACGGGGGTATCGACAGATACGCAGTATTTT. Translated, this gives CASSFTGVSTDTQYF. Beyond the CDR3, the reference TRBV13 and TRBJ2-3 genes provide the residues; the full variable domain reads: AAGVIQSPRHLIKEKRETATLKCYPIPRHDTVYWYQQGPGQDPQFLISFYEKMQSDKGSIPDRFSAQQFSDYHSELNMSSLELGDSALYFCASSFTGVSTDTQYFGPGTRLTVL.